The 9 T cell receptor beta chains below were found in one sample sequenced in a study of beta chain features in type 1 diabetes. These receptors' targets are unknown. TCRB transcripts that were expressed got sequenced, as all of the isolated RNA had been reverse transcribed. Profiling relied on immunoSEQ multiplex PCR, and the TCRdb table lists in-frame clones only, not all of them. The table shows around 250,000 clones, with more than 11% occurring only once. Study-wide results and limits: Within each of all four CD4+ subsets, Type 1 diabetes patients had TCRB CDR3s that were moderately but significantly shorter.

The specimen was naive CD4+ T cells from blood. These receptors originate from a man aged 25-45 years with type 1 diabetes.

This clone was observed a few times. The chain joins TRBV7-2 to TRBJ2-7, with D maybe TRBD1 (6 bases). The CDR3 loop spans 14 amino acids. Trimming cost V 5 bases and J 6 bases, with 17 bases left between them. CDR1 and CDR2 from the germline V gene are SGHTA and FQGNSA. The CDR3 DNA follows: TGTGCCAGCAGCGCTCGGGGACATGACGCCGAGCAGTACTTC. Its translation is CASSARGHDAEQYF. The full variable domain, rest sourced from reference TRBV7-2 and TRBJ2-7, is GAGVSQSPSNKVTEKGKDVELRCDPISGHTALYWYRQSLGQGLEFLIYFQGNSAPDKSGLPSDRFSAERTGGSVSTLTIQRTQQEDSAVYLCASSARGHDAEQYFGPGTRLTVT.

The rearrangement joins TRBV7-6 to TRBJ2-5; TRBD2 is a possible D gene (6 bases). The CDR3 runs 12 residues. V was clipped by 5 bases and J by 7 bases, with 11 bases between them. CDR1 and CDR2 from the germline V gene are SGHVS and FNYEAQ. The CDR3 is CASSPMGGTQYF. Written as DNA, the CDR3 is TGTGCCAGCAGCCCCATGGGGGGGACCCAGTACTTC.

The rearrangement links TRBV30 to TRBJ1-1, with a tentative D call TRBD1 (5 bases). In germline, CDR1 is GTSNPN, CDR2 SVGIG (reference sequence). Deletions cut 5 bases from V and 3 bases from J, with 13 bases between. The CDR3 is 13 amino acids. Here the CDR3 DNA reads TGTGCCTGGGGGGGGAGGTTGGACACTGAAGCTTTCTTT. Protein product: CAWGGRLDTEAFF.

This clone turned up a few times. J is TRBJ1-6 and V is TRBV6-5; no clear D. Germline CDR1 MNHEY, CDR2 SVGAGI. The V end was cut by 0 bases, the J end by 8 bases, with 14 bases between. The CDR3 loop spans 16 amino acids. The CDR3 loop reads CASSYSNRGPDSPLHF. The CDR3 bases are TGTGCCAGCAGTTACTCGAACCGCGGGCCCGATTCACCCCTCCACTTT.

This clone has a handful of counts. DNA of the CDR3: TGTGCCAGCAGCCAGGACAGGGGCGCAGATACGCAGTATTTT. Residues: CASSQDRGADTQYF. The V call is TRBV11-2, the J call TRBJ2-3, with 9 bases that match TRBD1. CDR3 size: 14 residues. Germline CDR1 reads SGHAT; CDR2 reads FQNNGV. Trimming cost V 5 bases and J 4 bases; bases outside gene matches: 4.

V and J are TRBV5-4 and TRBJ2-7; 14 positions match TRBD2. This CDR3 contains 16 residues. Trimming took 6 bases from V and 6 from J; bases not matched to a gene: 11. Germline CDR1 and CDR2: SGHNT and YYREEE (reference sequence). DNA for the CDR3: TGTGCCAGCACCCTTCGGGGGACTAGCGGGAGTGGCGAGCAGTACTTC. Its protein is CASTLRGTSGSGEQYF.

The sample holds a few counts of this clone. This chain links TRBV30 with TRBJ1-2; possibly TRBD1 for D (5 bases). The CDR3 is 16 residues long. V was cut by 4 bases and J by 6 bases, with 24 bases left in between. Germline V gene sequence: CDR1 GTSNPN, CDR2 SVGIG (reference sequence). In DNA form, the CDR3 reads TGTGCCTGGAACGGGGGGTTCGTCGGGCAGAGGGATGGCTACACCTTC. Amino acid sequence: CAWNGGFVGQRDGYTF.

The rearrangement joins TRBV10-3 to TRBJ2-1; 10 bases align to TRBD2. The germline CDR1 and CDR2 sequences are ENHRY and SYGVKD. The CDR3 has 15 amino acids. The V segment lost 5 bases and the J segment 3 bases; nucleotides outside the gene matches: 4. CDR3 in amino acids: CAISSLAGDYNEQFF. The CDR3 nucleotides are TGTGCCATCAGTAGCCTAGCGGGAGACTACAATGAGCAGTTCTTC.

This clone has a handful of counts. The rearrangement joins TRBV14 to TRBJ2-3; 12 bases agree with TRBD2. This CDR3 region has 18 residues. V shed 4 bases and J 7 bases; nucleotides not matched to a gene: 15. Germline values: CDR1 SGHDN, CDR2 FVKESK. The DNA for the CDR3 is TGTGCCAGCAGCCCCAGCCTTACTAGCGGGGGGCGGCGGAATACGCAGTATTTT. The encoded protein is CASSPSLTSGGRRNTQYF.